These T cell receptor beta chains were read from a single sample in a study of T cell responses to AZD1222 COVID-19 vaccine. Sequencing was performed with immunoSEQ multiplex PCR; in TCRdb, only in-frame clones are kept and a portion is missing. The sample carries around 180,000 clones, more than 75% recorded once. Sequencing used peripheral blood, obtained 28 days after the second AZD1222 dose. The receptor set was obtained from an adult who received the AZD1222 COVID-19 vaccine. Both conserved end residues are part of each CDR3. Only some rows state a clone size, as once, few, many or a class for expanded clones.

j_call,clone_size,v_call,cdr3_aa
TRBJ2-5,NA,TRBV7-2,CASTFLRESFKETQYF
TRBJ1-2,NA,TRBV24-1,CATSVPGQNYGYTF
TRBJ2-7,NA,TRBV7-9,CASSSGTGLGEQYF
TRBJ2-7,few,TRBV30,CAWSVTDYEQYF
TRBJ1-3,NA,TRBV11-2,CASSLAPDGTNSGNTIYF
TRBJ2-1,NA,TRBV9,CASSVERWAYNEQFF
TRBJ1-6,NA,TRBV28,CASSGGTGGALASPLHF
TRBJ2-7,NA,TRBV7-2,CASSLAPSGGYEQYF
TRBJ2-4,NA,TRBV19,CASSIAGTDKNIQYF
TRBJ2-5,NA,TRBV6-5,CASTRTGGRTQYF
TRBJ2-7,NA,TRBV18,CASSSGGYEQYF
TRBJ2-1,NA,TRBV21-1,CASSKDETPGPSNNEQFF
TRBJ1-6,NA,TRBV28,CASSPWDRENSPLHF
TRBJ1-2,NA,TRBV19,CASKWGAGYTF
TRBJ2-5,NA,TRBV7-6,CASSLAATGYQETQYF
TRBJ1-1,NA,TRBV6-5,CASSWGDRAPSEAFF
TRBJ2-1,NA,TRBV24-1,CATSGPGLAGGNEQFF
TRBJ2-7,NA,TRBV19,CASSIAGQGVTYEQYF
TRBJ2-7,NA,TRBV6-5,CASSYSGLGPYEQYF
TRBJ2-2,NA,TRBV2,CASSEQGTGELFF
TRBJ2-7,NA,TRBV7-9,CASSFAGGSSDEQYF
TRBJ2-7,NA,TRBV30,CAWSGPGGPQEQYF
TRBJ1-3,NA,TRBV13,CASSLGHSGNTIYF
TRBJ2-1,NA,TRBV6-1,CASSARSGSIGYNEQFF
TRBJ2-7,NA,TRBV19,CASSIEEERGSYEQYF
TRBJ1-3,NA,TRBV9,CASSVFDRGGSGNTIYF
TRBJ1-1,NA,TRBV28,CASSLTGGTEAFF
TRBJ2-3,NA,TRBV7-9,CASSLITGTSTDTQYF